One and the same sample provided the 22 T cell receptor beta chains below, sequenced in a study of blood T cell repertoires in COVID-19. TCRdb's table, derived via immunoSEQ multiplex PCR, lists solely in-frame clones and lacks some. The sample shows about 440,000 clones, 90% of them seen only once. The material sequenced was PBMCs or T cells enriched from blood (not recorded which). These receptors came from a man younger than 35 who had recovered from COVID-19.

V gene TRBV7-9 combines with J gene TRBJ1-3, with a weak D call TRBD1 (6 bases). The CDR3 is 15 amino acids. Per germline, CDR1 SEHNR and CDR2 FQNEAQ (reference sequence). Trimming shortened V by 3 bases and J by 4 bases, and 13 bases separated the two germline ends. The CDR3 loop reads CASSLPGTSGNTIYF. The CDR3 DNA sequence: TGTGCCAGCAGCTTGCCCGGGACAAGCGGAAACACCATATATTTT. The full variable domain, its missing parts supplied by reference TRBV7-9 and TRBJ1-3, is DTGVSQNPRHKITKRGQNVTFRCDPISEHNRLYWYRQTLGQGPEFLTYFQNEAQLEKSRLLSDRFSAERPKGSFSTLEIQRTEQGDSAMYLCASSLPGTSGNTIYFGEGSWLTVV.

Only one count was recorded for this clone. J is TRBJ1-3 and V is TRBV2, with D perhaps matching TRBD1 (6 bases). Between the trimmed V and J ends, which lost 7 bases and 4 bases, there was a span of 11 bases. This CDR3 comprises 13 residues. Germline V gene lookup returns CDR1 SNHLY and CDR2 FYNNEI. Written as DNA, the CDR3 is TGTGCCAGCATTGGGACATCCGGAAACACCATATATTTT. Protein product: CASIGTSGNTIYF.

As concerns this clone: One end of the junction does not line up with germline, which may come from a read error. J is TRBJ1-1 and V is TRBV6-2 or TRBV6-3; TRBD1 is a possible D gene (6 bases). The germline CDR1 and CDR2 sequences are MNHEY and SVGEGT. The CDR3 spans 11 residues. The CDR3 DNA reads TGTGCCAGCAGTTTGGGACATGAGGTTACTTTT. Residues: CASSLGHEVTF.

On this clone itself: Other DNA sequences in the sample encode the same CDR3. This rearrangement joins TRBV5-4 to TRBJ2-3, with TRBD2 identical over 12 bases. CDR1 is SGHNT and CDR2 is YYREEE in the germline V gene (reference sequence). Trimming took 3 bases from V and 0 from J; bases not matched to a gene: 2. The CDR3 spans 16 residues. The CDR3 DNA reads TGTGCCAGCAGCTCCGGGACTAGCGGGAGCACAGATACGCAGTATTTT. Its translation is CASSSGTSGSTDTQYF.

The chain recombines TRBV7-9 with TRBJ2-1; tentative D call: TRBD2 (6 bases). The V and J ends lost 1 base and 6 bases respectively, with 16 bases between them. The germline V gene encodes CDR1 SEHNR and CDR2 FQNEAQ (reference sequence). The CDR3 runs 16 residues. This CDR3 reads CASSLVGTSIPNEQFF. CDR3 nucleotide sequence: TGTGCCAGCAGCTTAGTAGGGACTTCCATCCCCAATGAGCAGTTCTTC.

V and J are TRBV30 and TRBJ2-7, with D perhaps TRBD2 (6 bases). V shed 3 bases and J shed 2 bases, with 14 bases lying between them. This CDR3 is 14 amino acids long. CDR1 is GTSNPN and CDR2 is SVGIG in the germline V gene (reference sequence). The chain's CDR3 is CAWRGREAPYEQYF. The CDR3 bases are TGTGCCTGGAGAGGGCGGGAAGCTCCCTACGAGCAGTACTTC.

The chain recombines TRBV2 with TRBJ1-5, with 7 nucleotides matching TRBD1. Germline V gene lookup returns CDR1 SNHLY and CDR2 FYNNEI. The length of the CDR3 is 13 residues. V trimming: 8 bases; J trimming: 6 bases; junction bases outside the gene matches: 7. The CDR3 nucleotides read TGTGCCAGCCGGGACAGTGAAGGTCAGCCCCAGCATTTT. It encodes CASRDSEGQPQHF.

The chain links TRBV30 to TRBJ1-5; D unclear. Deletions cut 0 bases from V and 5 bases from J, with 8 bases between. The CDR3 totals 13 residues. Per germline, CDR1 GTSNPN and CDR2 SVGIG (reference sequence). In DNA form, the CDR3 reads TGTGCCTGGAGTGTAGCGGCAGATCAGCCCCAGCATTTT. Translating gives CAWSVAADQPQHF. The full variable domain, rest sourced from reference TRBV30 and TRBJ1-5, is SQTIHQWPATLVQPVGSPLSLECTVEGTSNPNLYWYRQAAGRGLQLLFYSVGIGQISSEVPQNLSASRPQDRQFILSSKKLLLSDSGFYLCAWSVAADQPQHFGDGTRLSIL.

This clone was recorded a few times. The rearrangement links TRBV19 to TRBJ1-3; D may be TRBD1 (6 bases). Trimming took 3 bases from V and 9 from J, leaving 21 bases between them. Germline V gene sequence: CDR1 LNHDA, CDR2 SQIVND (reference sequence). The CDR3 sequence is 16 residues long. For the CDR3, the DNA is TGTGCCAGTAGTATTCTCCGGGGGGCACGGACGGGCACCATATATTTT. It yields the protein CASSILRGARTGTIYF.

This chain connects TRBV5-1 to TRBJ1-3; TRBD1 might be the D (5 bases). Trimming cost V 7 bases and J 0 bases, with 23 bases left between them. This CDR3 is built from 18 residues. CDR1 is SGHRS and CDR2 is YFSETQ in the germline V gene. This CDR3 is CASPPGTWGFNSGNTIYF. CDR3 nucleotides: TGCGCCAGCCCGCCCGGGACTTGGGGCTTTAACTCTGGAAACACCATATATTTT.

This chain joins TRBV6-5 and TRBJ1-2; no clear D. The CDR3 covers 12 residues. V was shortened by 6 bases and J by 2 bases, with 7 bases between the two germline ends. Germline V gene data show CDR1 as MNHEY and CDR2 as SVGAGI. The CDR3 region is CASSPRNYGYTF. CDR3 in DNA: TGTGCCAGCAGCCCGAGGAACTATGGCTACACCTTC.

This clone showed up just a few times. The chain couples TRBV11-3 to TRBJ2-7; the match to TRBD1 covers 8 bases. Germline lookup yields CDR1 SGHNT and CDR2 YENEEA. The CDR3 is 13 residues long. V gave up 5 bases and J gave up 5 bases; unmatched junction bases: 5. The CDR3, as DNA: TGTGCCAGCAGCGGGGACAGGAACGACGAGCAGTACTTC. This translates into CASSGDRNDEQYF.

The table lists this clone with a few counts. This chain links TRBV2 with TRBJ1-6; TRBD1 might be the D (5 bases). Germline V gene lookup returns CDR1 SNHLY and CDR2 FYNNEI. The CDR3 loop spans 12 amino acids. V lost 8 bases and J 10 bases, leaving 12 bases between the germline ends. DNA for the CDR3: TGTGCCAGCTCAAGGCGGGACTCACCCCTCCACTTT. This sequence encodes CASSRRDSPLHF.

The DNA for the CDR3 is TGCAGCGTTGGCGGACTCTTAAACACTGAAGCTTTCTTT. Its protein product is CSVGGLLNTEAFF. This chain joins TRBV29-1 and TRBJ1-1; no definite D call. The V end lost 4 bases, the J end lost 2 bases, and 11 bases lay between the germline ends. Germline CDR1 reads SQVTM; CDR2 reads ANQGSEA. The CDR3 runs to 13 residues.

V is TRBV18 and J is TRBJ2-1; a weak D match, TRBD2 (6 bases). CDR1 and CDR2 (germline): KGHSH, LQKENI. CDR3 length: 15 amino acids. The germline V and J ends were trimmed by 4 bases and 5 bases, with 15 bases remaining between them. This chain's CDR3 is CASSLLADRDNEQFF. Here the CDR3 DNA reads TGTGCCAGCTCACTGTTAGCGGATAGGGACAATGAGCAGTTCTTC.

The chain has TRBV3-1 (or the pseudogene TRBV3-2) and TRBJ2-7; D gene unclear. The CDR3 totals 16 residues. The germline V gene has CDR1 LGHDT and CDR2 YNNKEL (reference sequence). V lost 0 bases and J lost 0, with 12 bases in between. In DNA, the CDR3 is TGTGCCAGCAGCCAAGAAGGAGCTACGAGCTCCTACGAGCAGTACTTC. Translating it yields CASSQEGATSSYEQYF.

CDR3 in amino acids: CASSSTGISNQPQHF. The CDR3 nucleotides are TGTGCCAGCAGCTCAACCGGGATAAGCAATCAGCCCCAGCATTTT. The chain recombines TRBV5-5 with TRBJ1-5; D gene unclear. Germline loops: CDR1 SGHKS, CDR2 YYEKEE (reference sequence). This CDR3 contains 15 residues. The ends were cut back, 3 bases at V and 1 base at J, with 11 bases in the middle.

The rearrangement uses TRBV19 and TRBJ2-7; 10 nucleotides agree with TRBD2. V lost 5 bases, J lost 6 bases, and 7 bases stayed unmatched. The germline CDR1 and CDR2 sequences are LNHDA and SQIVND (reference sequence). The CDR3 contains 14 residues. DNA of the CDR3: TGTGCCAGTAGTTCAAATAGCGGGAGGACCGAGCAGTACTTC. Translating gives CASSSNSGRTEQYF. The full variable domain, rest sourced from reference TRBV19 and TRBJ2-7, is DGGITQSPKYLFRKEGQNVTLSCEQNLNHDAMYWYRQDPGQGLRLIYYSQIVNDFQKGDIAEGYSVSREKKESFPLTVTSAQKNPTAFYLCASSSNSGRTEQYFGPGTRLTVT.

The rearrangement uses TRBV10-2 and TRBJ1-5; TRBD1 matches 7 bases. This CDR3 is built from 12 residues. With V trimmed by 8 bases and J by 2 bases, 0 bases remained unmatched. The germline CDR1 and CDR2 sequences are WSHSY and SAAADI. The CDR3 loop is CASGQGNQPQHF. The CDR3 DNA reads TGCGCCAGCGGACAGGGCAATCAGCCCCAGCATTTT.

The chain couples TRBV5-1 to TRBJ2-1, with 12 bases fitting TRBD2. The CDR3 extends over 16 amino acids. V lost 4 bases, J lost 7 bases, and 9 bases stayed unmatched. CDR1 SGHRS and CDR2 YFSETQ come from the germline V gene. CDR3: CASSPLLAGGGNEQFF. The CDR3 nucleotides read TGCGCCAGCAGCCCGTTACTAGCGGGGGGCGGAAATGAGCAGTTCTTC.

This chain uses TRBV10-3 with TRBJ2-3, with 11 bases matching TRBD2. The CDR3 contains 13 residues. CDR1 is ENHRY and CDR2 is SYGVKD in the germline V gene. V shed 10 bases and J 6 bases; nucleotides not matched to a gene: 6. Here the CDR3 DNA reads TGTGCCACCTTACTAGCGGGAGCCGATACGCAGTATTTT. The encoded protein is CATLLAGADTQYF.

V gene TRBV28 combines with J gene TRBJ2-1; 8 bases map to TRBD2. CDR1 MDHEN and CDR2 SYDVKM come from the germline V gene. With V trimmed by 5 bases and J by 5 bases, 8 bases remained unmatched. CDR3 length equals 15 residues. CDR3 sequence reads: CASSLITSGHNEQFF. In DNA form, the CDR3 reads TGTGCCAGCAGTCTGATCACTAGCGGCCACAATGAGCAGTTCTTC.